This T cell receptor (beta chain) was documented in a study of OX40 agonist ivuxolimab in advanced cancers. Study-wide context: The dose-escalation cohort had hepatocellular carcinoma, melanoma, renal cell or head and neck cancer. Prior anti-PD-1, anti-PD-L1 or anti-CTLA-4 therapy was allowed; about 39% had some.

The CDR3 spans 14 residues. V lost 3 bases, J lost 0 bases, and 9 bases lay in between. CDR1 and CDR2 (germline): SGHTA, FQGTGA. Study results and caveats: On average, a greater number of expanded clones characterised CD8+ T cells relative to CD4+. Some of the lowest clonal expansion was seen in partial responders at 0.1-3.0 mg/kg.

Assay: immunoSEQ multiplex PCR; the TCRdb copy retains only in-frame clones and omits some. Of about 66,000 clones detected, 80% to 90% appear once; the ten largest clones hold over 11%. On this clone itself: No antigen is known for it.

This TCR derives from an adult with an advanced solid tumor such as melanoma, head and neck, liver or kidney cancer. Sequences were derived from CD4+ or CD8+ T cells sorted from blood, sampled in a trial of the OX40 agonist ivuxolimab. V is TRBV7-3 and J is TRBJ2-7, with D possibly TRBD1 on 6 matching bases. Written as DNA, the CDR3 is TGTGCCAGCAGCTTGGACAGCGGCTCCTACGAGCAGTACTTC. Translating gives CASSLDSGSYEQYF.